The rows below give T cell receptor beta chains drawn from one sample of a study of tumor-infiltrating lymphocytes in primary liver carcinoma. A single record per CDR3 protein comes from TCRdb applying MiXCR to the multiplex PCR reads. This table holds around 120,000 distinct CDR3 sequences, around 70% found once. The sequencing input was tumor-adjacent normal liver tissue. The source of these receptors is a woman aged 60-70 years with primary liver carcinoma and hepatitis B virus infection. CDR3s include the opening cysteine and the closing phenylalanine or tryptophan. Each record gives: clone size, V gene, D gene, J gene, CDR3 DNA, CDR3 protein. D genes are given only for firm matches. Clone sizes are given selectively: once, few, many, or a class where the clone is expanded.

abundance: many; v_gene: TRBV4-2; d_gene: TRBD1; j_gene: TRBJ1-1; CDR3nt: TGTGCCAGCAGCCAAGCAGGGGGCAACATGAACACTGAAGCTTTCTTT; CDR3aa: CASSQAGGNMNTEAFF
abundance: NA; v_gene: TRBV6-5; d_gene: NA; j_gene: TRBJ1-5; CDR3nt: TGTGCCAGCAGACCCCTGCATGGGCTAACCAATCAGGCCCAGCATTTT; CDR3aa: CASRPLHGLTNQAQHF
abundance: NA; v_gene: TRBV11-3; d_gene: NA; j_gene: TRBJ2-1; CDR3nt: TGTGCCTGCAGCTTAGGAACTAGTGGGAAGCCTGAGCAGTTCTTC; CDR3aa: CACSLGTSGKPEQFF
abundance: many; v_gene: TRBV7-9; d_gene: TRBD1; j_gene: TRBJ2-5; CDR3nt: TGTGCCAGCAGCTTCGGGACAGGGGTTGAGACCCAGTACTTC; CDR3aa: CASSFGTGVETQYF
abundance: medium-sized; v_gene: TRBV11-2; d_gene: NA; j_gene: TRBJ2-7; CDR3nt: TGTGCCAGCAGCTTAACTACTTCCGGGACTCCAGCGTTC; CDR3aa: CASSLTTSGTPAF
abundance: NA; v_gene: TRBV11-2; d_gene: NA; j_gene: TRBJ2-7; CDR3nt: TGTGCCAGCAAGGCGGGAATTGCGTACGAGCGGTACTTC; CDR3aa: CASKAGIAYERYF
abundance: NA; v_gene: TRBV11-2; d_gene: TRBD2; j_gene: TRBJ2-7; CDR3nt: TGTGCCAGCAACTACGGCGGGAGGACCTCGGGAGGCGAGGAGTACTTC; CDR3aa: CASNYGGRTSGGEEYF
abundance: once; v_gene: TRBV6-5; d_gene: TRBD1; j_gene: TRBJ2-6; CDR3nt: TGTGTCAACAGTTACAGGGGCAGGGTGGATGGGGCCAACGTCCTGACTTTC; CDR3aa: CVNSYRGRVDGANVLTF
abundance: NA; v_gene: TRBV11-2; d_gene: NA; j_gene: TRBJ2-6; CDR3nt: TGTGCCAGCAGCTTCCCCTCCCAAGGGGTCTCTGGGGTCAACGCCCTGACTTTC; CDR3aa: CASSFPSQGVSGVNALTF
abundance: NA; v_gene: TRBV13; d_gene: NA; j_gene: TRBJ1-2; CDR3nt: TGTGCCAGCAGCTTGACACGGTCTAACCATGGCTACACCTTC; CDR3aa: CASSLTRSNHGYTF
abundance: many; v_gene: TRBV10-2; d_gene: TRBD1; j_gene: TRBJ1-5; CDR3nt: TGCGCCAGCAGTGGACAGGGGGGGACCCACAATCAGCCCCAGCATTTT; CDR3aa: CASSGQGGTHNQPQHF
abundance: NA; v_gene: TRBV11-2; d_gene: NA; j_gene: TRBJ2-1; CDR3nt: TGTGCCAGCAGCTTTGGCTACAATGATCAGTTTTTC; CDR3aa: CASSFGYNDQFF
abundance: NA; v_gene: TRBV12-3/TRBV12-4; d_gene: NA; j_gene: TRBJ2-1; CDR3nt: TGTGCCAGCAGTTTGTTAACTTCCAATGAGCGGTTCTTT; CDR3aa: CASSLLTSNERFF
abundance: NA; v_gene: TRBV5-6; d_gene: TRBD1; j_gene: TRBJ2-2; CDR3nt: TGTGCCAGCAGCTGGGGACAGACGAACACCGGGGAGCTGTTTTTT; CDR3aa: CASSWGQTNTGELFF
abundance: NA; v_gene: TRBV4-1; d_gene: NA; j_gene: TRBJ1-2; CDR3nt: TGCGCCAGCAGCCAAGTGGGAGGAGACGACTACACCTTC; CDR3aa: CASSQVGGDDYTF
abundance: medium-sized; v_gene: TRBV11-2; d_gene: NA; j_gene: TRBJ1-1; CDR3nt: TGTGCCAGCAGCTTAGATCGCCTACCGAACACTGAAGCTTTCTTT; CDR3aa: CASSLDRLPNTEAFF
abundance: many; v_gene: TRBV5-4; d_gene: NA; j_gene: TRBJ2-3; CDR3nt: TGTGCCAGCAGCCAAGGACAGACTAGCACAGATACGCAGTATTTT; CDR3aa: CASSQGQTSTDTQYF
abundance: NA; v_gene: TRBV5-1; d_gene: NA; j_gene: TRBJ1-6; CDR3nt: TGCGCCAGCAGCATAGGGGTCAATTCACCCCTCCACTTT; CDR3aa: CASSIGVNSPLHF
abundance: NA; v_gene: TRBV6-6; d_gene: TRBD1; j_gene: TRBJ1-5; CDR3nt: TGTGCCTGCAGAGCGTGGGACAGGGGTAATCAGCCCCAGCATTTC; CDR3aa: CACRAWDRGNQPQHF
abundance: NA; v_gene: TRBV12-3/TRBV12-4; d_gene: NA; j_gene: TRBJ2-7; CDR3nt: TGTACCAGCAGCCCTCGGACGGGCATGAGGAGTTCCTACGAGCAGTACTTC; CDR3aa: CTSSPRTGMRSSYEQYF
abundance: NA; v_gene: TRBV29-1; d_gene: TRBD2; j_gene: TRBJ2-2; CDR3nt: TGCACCGTTGGGGCAGATGGAAGCGGGAGGGATCACGGGGAGCTGTTTTTT; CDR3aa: CTVGADGSGRDHGELFF
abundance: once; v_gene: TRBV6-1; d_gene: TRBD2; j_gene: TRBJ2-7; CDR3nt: TGTGCCACCAGTATCCACTTAGCGGGGGAACAGTACTTC; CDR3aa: CATSIHLAGEQYF
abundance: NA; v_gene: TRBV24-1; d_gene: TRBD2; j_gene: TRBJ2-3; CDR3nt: TGTGCCACCAGTGATCGCGGGACTAGCGGGTACACAGATACGCAGTATTTT; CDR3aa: CATSDRGTSGYTDTQYF
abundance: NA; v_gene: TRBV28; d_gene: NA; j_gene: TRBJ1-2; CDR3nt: TGTACCAGCAGTTTATCATGGCGTACGAATGGCTACACCTTC; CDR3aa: CTSSLSWRTNGYTF
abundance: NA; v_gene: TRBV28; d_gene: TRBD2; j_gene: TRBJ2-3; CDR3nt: TGTGTCATCAGCGGGATGGGCCAGCGGGAGGGCCCAACAGATACGCAGTATTTT; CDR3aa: CVISGMGQREGPTDTQYF
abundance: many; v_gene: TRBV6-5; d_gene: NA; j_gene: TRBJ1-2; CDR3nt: TGTGCCAGCAGTGCTTGGGGGGGCGGCTACACCTTC; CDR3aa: CASSAWGGGYTF
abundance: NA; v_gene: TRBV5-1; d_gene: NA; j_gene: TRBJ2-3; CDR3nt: TGCACCAGCAGCGGGCGACAGACAGATACGCAGTATTTT; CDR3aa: CTSSGRQTDTQYF
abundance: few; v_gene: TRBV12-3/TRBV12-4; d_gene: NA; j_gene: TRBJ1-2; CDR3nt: TGTGCCAGCAGCCCGACAGTTAGCGGCGGTTGCTACGCCTTC; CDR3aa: CASSPTVSGGCYAF
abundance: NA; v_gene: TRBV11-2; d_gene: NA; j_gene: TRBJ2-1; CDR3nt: TGTGCCAGCAGCTTAGAGTGGAGTCTCCTCAATGAGCAGTTATTT; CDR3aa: CASSLEWSLLNEQLF
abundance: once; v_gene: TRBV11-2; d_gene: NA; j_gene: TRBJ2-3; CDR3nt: TGTGCCAGCAGCTCCTGGAATAGCTGGGTCGGTAGTACAGATACGCAGTATTTT; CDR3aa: CASSSWNSWVGSTDTQYF
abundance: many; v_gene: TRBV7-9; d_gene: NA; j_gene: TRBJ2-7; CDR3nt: TGTGCCAGCATGGCGGGTCCAAGCTCCTACGAGCAGTACTTC; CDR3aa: CASMAGPSSYEQYF
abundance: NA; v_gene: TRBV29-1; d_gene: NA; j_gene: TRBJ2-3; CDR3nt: TGCAGCGTTGAAGCGTTGGGGGTGGGGGTTAGCACAGATACGCAGTATTTT; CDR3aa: CSVEALGVGVSTDTQYF
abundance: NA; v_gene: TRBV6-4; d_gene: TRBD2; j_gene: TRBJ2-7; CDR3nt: TGTGCCAGCAGTGTCCTAGCGGGAAGCTACGAGCAGTGCTTC; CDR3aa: CASSVLAGSYEQCF
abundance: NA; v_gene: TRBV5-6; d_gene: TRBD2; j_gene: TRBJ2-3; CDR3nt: TGTGCCAGCAGCCCGCTAGCGGGAGTAGATACGCAGTATTTT; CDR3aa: CASSPLAGVDTQYF
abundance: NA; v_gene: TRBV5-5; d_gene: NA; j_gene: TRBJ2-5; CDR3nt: TGTGCCAGCAGCATTGGATTCATGAAACAAGAGACCCAGTACTTC; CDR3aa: CASSIGFMKQETQYF
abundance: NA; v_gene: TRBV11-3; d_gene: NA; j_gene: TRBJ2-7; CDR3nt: TGTGCCAGCAGCCCCGGGACATGGGGCAACTATGTGCAGTACTTC; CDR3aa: CASSPGTWGNYVQYF
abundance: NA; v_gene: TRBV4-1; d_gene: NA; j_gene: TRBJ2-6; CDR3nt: TGCGCCAGCAGTCAAGACTCAGGGGTCTCTGGGGCCAACGTCCTGACTTTC; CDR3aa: CASSQDSGVSGANVLTF
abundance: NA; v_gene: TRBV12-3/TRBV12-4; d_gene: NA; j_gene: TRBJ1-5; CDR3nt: TGTGTCAGCACTAAGACAGTCCCTAGCAATCAGCCCCAGCATTTT; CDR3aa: CVSTKTVPSNQPQHF
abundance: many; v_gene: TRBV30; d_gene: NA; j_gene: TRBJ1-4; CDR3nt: TGTGCCTCAGACAGGCCTAATGAAAAACTGTTTTTT; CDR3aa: CASDRPNEKLFF
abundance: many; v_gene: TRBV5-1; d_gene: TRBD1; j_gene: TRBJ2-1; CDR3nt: TGCGCCAGCAGCAAGGACAGGGGGAAAGGGTACTCCTACAATGAGCAGTTCTTC; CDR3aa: CASSKDRGKGYSYNEQFF
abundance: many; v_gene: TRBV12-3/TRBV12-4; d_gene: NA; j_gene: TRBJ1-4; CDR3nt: TGTGCCAGCAGTTCCAGGGGAGGCGGGGAAAAACTGTTTTTT; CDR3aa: CASSSRGGGEKLFF
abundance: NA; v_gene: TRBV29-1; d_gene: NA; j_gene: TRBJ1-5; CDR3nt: TGCAGCGTTGAGCGAGCGGAGAGCACAGATACGCAGCATTTT; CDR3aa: CSVERAESTDTQHF
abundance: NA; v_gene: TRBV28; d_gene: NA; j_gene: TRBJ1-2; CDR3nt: TGTGCCAGCAGTTTACGCCGCCGAGACTACTATGGCTACACCTTC; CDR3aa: CASSLRRRDYYGYTF
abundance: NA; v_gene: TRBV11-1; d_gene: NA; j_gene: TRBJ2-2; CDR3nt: TGTGCCAGCAGACGGGAGTGGGGCTACACCGGGGAGCTGTTTTTT; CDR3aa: CASRREWGYTGELFF
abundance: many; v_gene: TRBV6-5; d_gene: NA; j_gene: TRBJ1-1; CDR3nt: TGTGCCAGCAGCAGAGCCGCCCTAGGGGAAGCTTTCTTT; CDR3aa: CASSRAALGEAFF
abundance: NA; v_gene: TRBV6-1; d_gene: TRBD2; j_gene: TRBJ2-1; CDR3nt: TGTGCCAGCAGCCTCCGGACTAGCGGGGCGAAACTCGCCTCCTACAATGACCAGTTCTTC; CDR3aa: CASSLRTSGAKLASYNDQFF
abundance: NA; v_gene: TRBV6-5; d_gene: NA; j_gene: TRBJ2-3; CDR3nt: TGTGCCAGGAGTTACTCCGCGGGTAGAACAGATACGCAGTATTTT; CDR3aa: CARSYSAGRTDTQYF
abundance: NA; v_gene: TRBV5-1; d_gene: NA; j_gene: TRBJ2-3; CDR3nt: TGCGCCAGCAGCCCGGGCGGGAAGGCAGATACGCAGTATTTT; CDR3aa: CASSPGGKADTQYF
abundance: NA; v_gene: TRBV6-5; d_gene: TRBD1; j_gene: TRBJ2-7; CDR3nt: TGTGGCAGTACCCCCCGGGACAGCCACTACGAGCAGTACTTC; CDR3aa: CGSTPRDSHYEQYF
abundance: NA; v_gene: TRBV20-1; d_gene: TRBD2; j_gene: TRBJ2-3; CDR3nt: TGCAGTGCTAGAGATATTCTAGCGGGGTACATAGATACGCAGTATTTT; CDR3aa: CSARDILAGYIDTQYF
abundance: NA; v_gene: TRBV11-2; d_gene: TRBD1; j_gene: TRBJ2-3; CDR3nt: TGTGCCAGGAGCCCGGGACAGGGGACGGGAGGGGTAGATACGCAGTATTTT; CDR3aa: CARSPGQGTGGVDTQYF
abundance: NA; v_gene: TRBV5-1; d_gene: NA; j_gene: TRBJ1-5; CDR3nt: TGCACTAGCAGCTTGGACAGATATCAGCCCCAGCATTTT; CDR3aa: CTSSLDRYQPQHF
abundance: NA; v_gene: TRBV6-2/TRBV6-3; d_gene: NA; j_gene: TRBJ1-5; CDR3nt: TGTGCCAGCAGTCACGGCGCCGGCAATCAGTCCCAGCATTTT; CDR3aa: CASSHGAGNQSQHF
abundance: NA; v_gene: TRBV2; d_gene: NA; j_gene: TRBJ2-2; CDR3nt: TGTGCCAGCACTTTGGACAGCACCGGGGAGCTGTTTTTT; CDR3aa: CASTLDSTGELFF
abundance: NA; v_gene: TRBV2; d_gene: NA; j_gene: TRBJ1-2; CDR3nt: TGTGCCAGCAGTGAATGGGCGCAAGACGGCTACGCCTTC; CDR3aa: CASSEWAQDGYAF
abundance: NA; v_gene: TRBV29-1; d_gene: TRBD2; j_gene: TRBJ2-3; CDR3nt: TGCAGCGTTCCAGGACTAGCGGAAGTTAGAACAGATACGCATTATTTT; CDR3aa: CSVPGLAEVRTDTHYF
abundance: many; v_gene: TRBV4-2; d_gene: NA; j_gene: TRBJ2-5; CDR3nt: TGTGCCAGCAGCCAAGGAGCGATCCAAGAGACCCAGTACTTC; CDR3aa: CASSQGAIQETQYF